This paragraph reports one TCR beta chain. Its target is not known. The data were obtained in a study of OX40 agonist ivuxolimab in advanced cancers. Study-level background: Across the patients, intravenous ivuxolimab was delivered every 2 weeks at 0.01 to 10 mg/kg. Three patients showed partial responses: one hepatocellular carcinoma and two cutaneous melanoma cases.

Using immunoSEQ multiplex PCR, the repertoire was profiled, and TCRdb retains in-frame clones only, with some absent. The sample consists of some 65,000 clones, approximately 90% of them appearing once. The CDR3 runs to 18 residues. Study findings and constraints: By week 6 at 0.1 to 3.0 mg/kg, blood CD4+ and CD8+ T cells had expanded clonally.

V usage is TRBV12-2 and J usage is TRBJ2-5; the table names TRBD1, a call not compared with the DNA. TRBV12-2 is a pseudogene. The TCR comes from an adult with an advanced solid tumor such as melanoma, head and neck, liver or kidney cancer. Sequencing was performed on CD4+ or CD8+ T cells sorted from blood, taken in a trial of the OX40 agonist ivuxolimab. The CDR3 loop is CASRFNGDPGQGKETQYF. CDR3 DNA sequence: TGTGCAAGTCGCTTCAATGGGGATCCCGGACAGGGGAAAGAGACCCAGTACTTC.